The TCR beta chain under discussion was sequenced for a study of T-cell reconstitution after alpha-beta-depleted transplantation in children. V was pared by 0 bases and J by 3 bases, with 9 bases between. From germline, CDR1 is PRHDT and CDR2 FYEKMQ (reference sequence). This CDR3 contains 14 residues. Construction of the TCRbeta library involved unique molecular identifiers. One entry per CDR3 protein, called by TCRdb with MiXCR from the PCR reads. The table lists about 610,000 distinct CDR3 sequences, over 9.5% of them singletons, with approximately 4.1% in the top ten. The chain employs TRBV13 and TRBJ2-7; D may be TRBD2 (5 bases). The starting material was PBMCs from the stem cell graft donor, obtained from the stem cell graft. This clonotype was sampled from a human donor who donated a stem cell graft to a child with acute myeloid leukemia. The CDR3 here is CASSLGVSVYEQYF. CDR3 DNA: TGTGCCAGCAGCTTAGGAGTTAGCGTCTACGAGCAGTACTTC.